These 19 T cell receptor beta chains originate from one sample sequenced in a study of glioma-infiltrating T cells. Amplification of TCR alpha and beta CDR3 regions from RNA used iRepertoire nested multiplex PCR. TCRdb called the multiplex PCR reads again in MiXCR, with one record for every CDR3 protein. The sample records about 140,000 distinct CDR3 sequences, roughly 43% being singletons. The material sequenced was glioma tissue, nonneoplastic brain tissue, or PBMCs (not recorded which). Every receptor here comes from a human donor with low-grade glioma or glioblastoma, undergoing nonglioma brain surgery, or in good health (not recorded which).

The rearrangement uses TRBV20-1 and TRBJ1-1; weak D call: TRBD1 (6 bases). The CDR3 runs 12 residues. In germline, CDR1 is DFQATT, CDR2 SNEGSKA (reference sequence). The CDR3 is CTPDSLNTEAFF. In DNA form, the CDR3 reads TGCACCCCGGACAGCCTGAACACTGAAGCTTTCTTT.

As concerns this clonotype: This may be a read error: a much more frequent sequence differs by one nucleotide. V and J are TRBV25-1 and TRBJ2-5; perhaps D is TRBD1 or TRBD2 (5 bases each). Germline assignment: CDR1 MGHDK and CDR2 SYGVNS. CDR3 length equals 10 residues. This chain's CDR3 is CASIGETQHF. Here the CDR3 DNA reads TGTGCCAGCATAGGGGAGACCCAGCACTTC. Drawing the rest from reference TRBV25-1 and TRBJ2-5, the complete variable domain is EADIYQTPRYLVIGTGKKITLECSQTMGHDKMYWYQQDPGMELHLIHYSYGVNSTEKGDLSSESTVSRIRTEHFPLTLESARPSHTSQYLCASIGETQHFGPGTRLLVL.

This clonotype has more than one count but fewer than ten. The V and J genes are TRBV7-2 and TRBJ2-3, with D possibly TRBD2 on 7 matching bases. Trimming cost V 7 bases and J 3 bases, with 17 bases left between them. The CDR3 consists of 15 residues. The germline CDR1 and CDR2 sequences are SGHTA and FQGNSA. CDR3 region: CASIWGGGRTDTQYF. CDR3 sequence (DNA): TGTGCCAGCATCTGGGGAGGGGGGAGGACAGATACGCAGTATTTT. Combining the CDR3 with reference TRBV7-2 and TRBJ2-3 gives the whole variable domain GAGVSQSPSNKVTEKGKDVELRCDPISGHTALYWYRQSLGQGLEFLIYFQGNSAPDKSGLPSDRFSAERTGGSVSTLTIQRTQQEDSAVYLCASIWGGGRTDTQYFGPGTRLTVL.

This clonotype showed up just a few times. This chain connects TRBV15 to TRBJ2-3, with 8 bases aligning to TRBD2. Trimming cost V 4 bases and J 1 base; bases outside gene matches: 13. Germline V CDR1 and CDR2: LNHNV, YYDKDF (reference sequence). There are 18 residues in the CDR3. This CDR3 reads CATSILGAGGLGTDTQYF. The CDR3 coding sequence is TGTGCCACCAGCATCCTGGGGGCGGGAGGTTTGGGCACAGATACGCAGTATTTT.

The rearrangement links TRBV4-3 to TRBJ2-1; no definite D call. V dropped 5 bases and J dropped 8 bases, with 13 bases sitting between them. Per the germline V gene, CDR1 is LGHNA and CDR2 is YSLEER. The CDR3 has 13 residues. The CDR3, as DNA: TGCGCCAGCAGCTACCGGCAGTTCGATGAGCAGTTCTTC. Encoded protein: CASSYRQFDEQFF.

As to this clonotype: This sequence may be a read error, since a much larger clone differs from it by one base. The J gene is TRBJ1-1, the V gene TRBV6-5; no firm D call. CDR3 length: 12 residues. CDR1 MNHEY and CDR2 SVGAGI come from the germline V gene. CDR3 region: CARSYLNTEAFF. As DNA, the CDR3 is TGTGCCAGAAGTTACTTGAACACTGAAGCTTTCTTT.

A word on this clonotype: The conserved phenylalanine or tryptophan normally closing the CDR3 is absent here, so this likely arose from a read error. The chain recombines TRBV7-6 with TRBJ1-6; D is unresolved. Trimming took off 1 base at V and 4 bases at J, with 5 bases between the two ends. Germline CDR1 reads SGHVS; CDR2 reads FNYEAQ. The CDR3 spans 14 residues. The CDR3 sequence is CASSLDGYNSPLHL. The CDR3 bases are TGTGCCAGCAGCTTAGACGGATATAATTCACCCCTCCACCTT.

A remark on this clonotype: A read error may account for a junction end that differs from germline. V and J are TRBV10-1 and TRBJ2-1; 8 positions agree with TRBD1. Germline assignment: CDR1 WNHNN and CDR2 SYGVQD (reference sequence). The CDR3 contains 16 residues. In DNA, the CDR3 is TGTGCCATCAGTGATGTGGGGACAGGCCGGCAGAATGAGCAGTTCTTC. Translated, it gives CAISDVGTGRQNEQFF.

The gene calls are TRBV20-1 and TRBJ2-7; D perhaps matches TRBD2 (6 bases). The CDR3 covers 15 residues. V lost 1 base to trimming and J lost 0 bases, with 13 bases between them. Germline lookup yields CDR1 DFQATT and CDR2 SNEGSKA (reference sequence). The CDR3 coding sequence is TGCAGTGCTAGAGGATTGGGCGGGATCTCCTACGAGCAGTACTTC. It is translated as CSARGLGGISYEQYF.

The chain employs TRBV6-1 and TRBJ2-3; perhaps TRBD2 as D (6 bases). The germline V and J ends were trimmed by 5 bases and 2 bases, with 11 bases remaining between them. The CDR3 covers 14 residues. Per germline, CDR1 MNHNS and CDR2 SASEGT. Written as DNA, the CDR3 is TGTGCCAGCAGTATTACGGGAGCCACAGATACGCAGTATTTT. It specifies CASSITGATDTQYF.

This chain joins TRBV7-2 and TRBJ2-5, with D tentatively TRBD1 (6 bases). CDR1 is SGHTA and CDR2 is FQGNSA in the germline V gene. V was pared by 6 bases and J by 13 bases, with 27 bases between. The CDR3 is 15 residues long. The CDR3 DNA follows: TGTGCCAGCAGAAGACTGACTAATGGGGGCTACGAGCGGTACTTC. Translation: CASRRLTNGGYERYF. The whole variable domain, remainder taken from reference TRBV7-2 and TRBJ2-5, is GAGVSQSPSNKVTEKGKDVELRCDPISGHTALYWYRQSLGQGLEFLIYFQGNSAPDKSGLPSDRFSAERTGGSVSTLTIQRTQQEDSAVYLCASRRLTNGGYERYFGPGTRLLVL.

This clonotype occurred a few times. The chain combines TRBV7-6 with TRBJ2-1, with TRBD2 as a possible D gene (6 bases). CDR3 length equals 14 residues. Germline CDR1 and CDR2: SGHVS and FNYEAQ. Trimming pared 3 bases from V and 3 bases from J, leaving 9 bases between. The CDR3 loop reads CASSFGSGYNEQFF. CDR3 sequence (DNA): TGTGCCAGCAGCTTTGGTAGCGGCTACAATGAGCAGTTCTTC.

The sample holds a few counts of this clonotype. V usage is TRBV19 and J usage is TRBJ1-2, with TRBD1 identical over 10 bases. V dropped 7 bases and J dropped 4; count of bases not matched to a gene: 6. CDR1 is LNHDA, CDR2 SQIVND, per germline (reference sequence). The CDR3 sequence is 14 residues long. The CDR3 coding sequence is TGTGCCAGTACTGTGACAGGGGGCTCCTATGGCTACACCTTC. Its translation: CASTVTGGSYGYTF.

This clonotype turned up a few times. The rearrangement joins TRBV5-1 to TRBJ2-3; D is ambiguous. Trimming left V 0 bases short and J 2 bases short, with 13 bases between. This CDR3 is built from 16 residues. Germline V gives CDR1 SGHRS, CDR2 YFSETQ. CDR3: CASSLVGFNPTDTQYF. In nucleotides, the CDR3 is TGCGCCAGCAGCTTGGTTGGATTCAACCCCACAGATACGCAGTATTTT.

The V gene is TRBV20-1, the J gene TRBJ2-2, with 9 bases that match TRBD1. This CDR3 spans 13 amino acids. The germline gives CDR1 DFQATT, CDR2 SNEGSKA (reference sequence). The ends lost 6 bases at V and 4 bases at J; junction bases unmatched: 3. CDR3 region: CSADRGFTGELFF. Here the CDR3 DNA reads TGCAGTGCAGACAGGGGGTTCACCGGGGAGCTGTTTTTT.

In this sample, this clonotype turned up a few times. The chain uses TRBV28 and TRBJ2-7, with 8 bases matching TRBD2. The V gene end was trimmed by 6 bases and the J gene end by 4 bases; junction bases not matched to a gene: 8. CDR3 length equals 14 residues. Germline lookup yields CDR1 MDHEN and CDR2 SYDVKM. In DNA form, the CDR3 reads TGTGCCAGCAGGACGACCGGGACTAGATACGAGCAGTACTTC. It is translated as CASRTTGTRYEQYF.

J is TRBJ2-1 and V is TRBV12-3 or TRBV12-4; D call uncertain. Deletions cut 2 bases from V and 10 bases from J, with 15 bases between. The CDR3 covers 14 residues. The CDR3 DNA reads TGTGCCAGCAGTTTACCCCGCTCCTCCGGCGAGCAGTTCTTC. This encodes CASSLPRSSGEQFF.

The chain combines TRBV6-1 with TRBJ2-3; D uncertain. Germline loops: CDR1 MNHNS, CDR2 SASEGT. Trimming left V 6 bases short and J 6 bases short, with 13 bases between. The CDR3 is 13 residues long. CDR3 nucleotide sequence: TGTGCCAGCAGGGGTACCCTCCGGGATACGCAGTATTTT. Its translation is CASRGTLRDTQYF.

This clonotype was detected only a few times. The chain combines TRBV6-5 with TRBJ2-7, with 8 positions matching TRBD2. The J segment lost 9 bases and the V segment lost 8 bases, leaving 9 bases of the junction unmatched. The CDR3 extends over 12 amino acids. Germline CDR1 is MNHEY and CDR2 is SVGAGI. DNA for the CDR3: TGTGCCAGCGCCGGACTAGCCTTCGCGCAGTACTTC. It codes for CASAGLAFAQYF.